This T cell receptor (beta chain) was sequenced during a study of T cell changes during pregnancy in multiple sclerosis. CDR1 is WSHSY and CDR2 is SAAADI in the germline V gene. With 6 bases removed from V and 7 bases from J, the gap between germline ends came to 12 bases. This CDR3 comprises 12 residues. Produced via immunoSEQ multiplex PCR; TCRdb's table is partial and in-frame only. The sample consists of about 120,000 clones, 93% of them appearing once. The receptor was derived from a female donor with multiple sclerosis, enrolled in a pregnancy study. The sample was peripheral blood, taken before pregnancy. This chain joins TRBV10-2 and TRBJ2-5, with D tentatively TRBD2 (6 bases). DNA for the CDR3: TGCGCCAGCAGGGACTATTGGATGACCCAGTACTTC. Its protein is CASRDYWMTQYF.